This entry is about one T cell receptor beta chain. Its cognate antigen has yet to be identified. No quality values exist for individual bases; no much larger clone is one base distant. The sample's time point, from its label and the paper: peripheral blood 6 weeks after treatment start. The cohort comprised around 31 patients with locally advanced or metastatic urothelial carcinoma treated at Memorial Sloan Kettering on a trial protocol. Peripheral blood mononuclear cells were collected pretreatment and during treatment, with between 1 and 8 total time points per patient. The Qiagen DNeasy Blood extraction kit was used to purify genomic DNA from total PBMCs and tumor samples. PBMCs were collected pretreatment and during treatment, and were isolated and stored as previously described. The sample belongs to a study of PD-L1 blockade in urothelial cancer (dated by TCRdb to 2015 to 2018). About the full investigation: All patients started therapy at some point between 2014 and 2016 and received atezolizumab 1,200 mg intravenously every 3 weeks. Some ten patients reached durable clinical benefit, while 20 patients did not. About nine tenths of the roughly 29 patients were males with bladder-origin urothelial cancer, and about 65% of the 29 reported a prior smoking history. Patients had an ECOG performance status of 0 or 1 and had received between 0 and 3 prior chemotherapy regimens. Under 30 patients had pretreatment blood TCR-seq, about 25 had at least one posttreatment blood collection, and about 25 had tumor TCR-seq. In the same patients, pretreatment tumors underwent whole exome sequencing and RNA sequencing in addition to TCR sequencing. Blood samples gave a median of about 140,000 T cells and some 83,000 unique TCRs, with a median clonality of roughly 0.081. Durable clinical benefit meant progression-free survival longer than 6 months, and TCR features were also tested against progression-free and overall survival. Blood samples were analyzed at 3 weeks after treatment start (second dose) and at 6 weeks after treatment start. TCR sequencing covered pretreatment tumor samples and matched, serially collected peripheral blood taken before and after atezolizumab treatment. The study was an exploratory multi-omic analysis of somatic, immune and clinical correlates of response to PD-L1 blockade with atezolizumab in urothelial cancer.

V and J are truncated by 4 bases and 3 bases respectively, leaving an intervening sequence of 18 bases. The CDR3, cysteine through phenylalanine, is 16 amino acids long. The DNA shown is the 48-base CDR3, in frame from base 1. According to the germline V gene, CDR1 reads SGHRS and CDR2 reads YFSETQ. Synthetic TCR analog templates were spiked into each PCR to estimate absolute template abundance from read counts. Using the immunoSEQ assay, TCRbeta CDR3 regions were amplified from genomic DNA with bias-controlled V and J gene primers. Sequencing of rearranged TCRbeta segments was performed at approximately 20X coverage. The published analysis was carried out like this. Sequencing errors were corrected by clustering and CDR3s were annotated against IMGT to assign V, D and J genes. Downstream analyses used only productive TCRbeta rearrangements, leaving out any out-of-frame or stop-codon sequences. Clonality was computed as one minus Shannon entropy normalized by the log of the number of unique productive sequences. Clones differing between time points or between blood and tumor were identified by Fisher's exact test with Benjamini-Hochberg correction at adjusted p below 0.01. As stored in TCRdb, this immuneACCESS dataset retains in-frame rearrangements with V and J assigned. A fraction of the clones does not appear; measured against another copy, unresolved V genes explain less than half of the discrepancy, and the remainder lacks a known reason. From that table come the V and J calls and clone size; the DNA was used to work out D and trimming. This sample lists under 40,000 clones; roughly 87% were detected once. More than 6.5% of the sample lies in the top ten.

General conclusions and limits of the study: Because the sample size was small (n of about 29) and many exploratory analyses were performed, the results are intended to be hypothesis-generating. Greater expansion of tumor-associated TCR clones in peripheral blood 3 weeks after the start of treatment was observed in patients with durable benefit (n of about 20, p = 0.022). Improved progression-free and overall survival was found to be associated with pretreatment peripheral blood TCR clonality below the median.

The sample consisted of PBMCs, taken around atezolizumab (anti-PD-L1) treatment. The receptor comes from a man at least 80 years old with urothelial cancer. This chain joins TRBV5-1 to TRBJ2-3, with TRBD1 as a weak D call on 5 bases. The CDR3 has the sequence CASSPGLRVGTDTQYF. The DNA reads as follows: TGCGCCAGCAGCCCGGGTCTCAGGGTTGGGACAGATACGCAGTATTTT.